Each of the 4 T cell receptor beta chains below was sequenced from the same sample in a study of spatial heterogeneity in lung cancer. TCRdb re-called the 5' RACE reads with MiXCR, one entry per CDR3 protein. This sample has about 120,000 distinct CDR3 sequences, with roughly a tenth found just once. Time point defined: blood at routine non-recurrence follow-up after resection. The sample was PBMCs, taken at follow-up. The receptors here all came from a female donor with early-stage non-small cell lung cancer.

J is TRBJ2-5 and V is TRBV5-4, with 9 bases lining up with TRBD2. V was pared by 4 bases and J by 4 bases, with 2 bases of the junction left unmatched. The CDR3 totals 13 residues. Germline V CDR1 and CDR2: SGHNT, YYREEE (reference sequence). In nucleotides, the CDR3 is TGTGCCAGCAGCGTTAGCGGGAGAGAGACCCAGTACTTC. This gives the protein CASSVSGRETQYF. Full variable domain (outside the CDR3, taken from reference TRBV5-4 and TRBJ2-5): ETGVTQSPTHLIKTRGQQVTLRCSSQSGHNTVSWYQQALGQGPQFIFQYYREEENGRGNFPPRFSGLQFPNYSSELNVNALELDDSALYLCASSVSGRETQYFGPGTRLLVL.

The CDR3 DNA is TGTGCCAGCAGTGCCGGACTAGCGAGAGAGACCCAGTACTTC. The encoded protein is CASSAGLARETQYF. The chain carries TRBV6-5 and TRBJ2-5; 9 bases fit TRBD2. The CDR3 is made up of 14 amino acids. V dropped 5 bases and J dropped 4; count of bases not matched to a gene: 5. CDR1 and CDR2 from the germline V gene are MNHEY and SVGAGI.

This chain links TRBV7-9 with TRBJ1-6; D is unclear. The CDR3 runs to 14 residues. Germline CDR1 reads SEHNR; CDR2 reads FQNEAQ (reference sequence). V was cut by 5 bases and J by 8 bases, with 13 bases left in between. The CDR3 DNA follows: TGTGCCAGCAGCGTGACCTCCGCGGATTCACCCCTCCACTTT. As protein: CASSVTSADSPLHF. The full variable domain, its missing parts supplied by reference TRBV7-9 and TRBJ1-6, is DTGVSQNPRHKITKRGQNVTFRCDPISEHNRLYWYRQTLGQGPEFLTYFQNEAQLEKSRLLSDRFSAERPKGSFSTLEIQRTEQGDSAMYLCASSVTSADSPLHFGNGTRLTVT.

This clonotype has a count of ten or more. V is TRBV6-2 or TRBV6-3 and J is TRBJ2-7; D remains ambiguous. This CDR3 has 13 amino acids. Germline values: CDR1 MNHEY, CDR2 SVGEGT. V lost 6 bases, J lost 1 base, and 10 bases lay in between. CDR3 coding DNA: TGTGCCAGCAGGAGACAAATTTCCTACGAGCAGTACGTC. Its protein is CASRRQISYEQYV.